These T cell receptor beta chains were read from a single sample in a study of cytomegalovirus exposure and HLA in healthy donors. Libraries were prepared by immunoSEQ multiplex PCR; TCRdb keeps only in-frame clonotypes and omits some of them. The sample's table shows 100,000 to 150,000 clones. The sample comprised PBMCs. The receptors here all came from a man aged 25 to 40 in good health and CMV-seronegative. CDR3s include the opening cysteine and the closing phenylalanine or tryptophan. Fields, in order: V gene, D gene, J gene, CDR3 DNA, CDR3 protein. A D gene is named only where the DNA matches it firmly.

>TRBV5-1|TRBD2|TRBJ2-1
TGCGCCAGCAGCTTGTCTACTAGCGGGAGCTCCTACAATGAGCAGTTCTTC
CASSLSTSGSSYNEQFF
>TRBV6-1|.|TRBJ1-2
TGTGCCAGCAGTGAATTAGGTCCTGGGGGGGCGCGCCGCTATGGCTACACCTTC
CASSELGPGGARRYGYTF
>TRBV10-1|.|TRBJ2-7
TGCGCCAGCAGTGACCCAGAAACCTACGAGCAGTACTTC
CASSDPETYEQYF
>TRBV27|.|TRBJ1-2
TGTGCCAGCAGTTTTATCTCCGGGGATGGCTACACCTTC
CASSFISGDGYTF
>TRBV27|.|TRBJ1-1
TGTGCCAGCAGTCTACCGGGGACTGAAGCTTTCTTT
CASSLPGTEAFF
>TRBV29-1|.|TRBJ2-7
TGCAGCGTTGCGGGTGGGGCAGGGAATAGGTACGAGCAGTACTTC
CSVAGGAGNRYEQYF
>TRBV4-1|.|TRBJ2-7
TGCGCCAGCAGCCAGGGACTTCAGAGGGGAAAGTACTTC
CASSQGLQRGKYF
>TRBV7-8|TRBD2|TRBJ2-7
TGTGCCAGCAGCTCCCTGGGACTAGCGGGAGTCTCCCACGAGCAGTACTTC
CASSSLGLAGVSHEQYF
>TRBV5-1|TRBD2|TRBJ2-5
TGCGCCAGCAGCTCGCTAGCGGCCCAAGAGACCCAGTACTTC
CASSSLAAQETQYF
>TRBV7-8|TRBD1|TRBJ1-2
TGTGCCAGCAGCTCCCGGGACAGGTTAGCTAACTATGGCTACACCTTC
CASSSRDRLANYGYTF
>TRBV7-3|.|TRBJ2-3
TGTGCCAGCAGCTTGGCGGGAAGCACAGATACGCAGTATTTT
CASSLAGSTDTQYF
>TRBV6-1|TRBD2|TRBJ2-1
TGTGCCAGCAGGTGGGGAGGGGACAATGAGCAGTTCTTC
CASRWGGDNEQFF
>TRBV10-3|.|TRBJ2-2
TGTGCCGTCACGGCACCGGAGACCGGGGAGCTGTTTTTT
CAVTAPETGELFF
>TRBV30|TRBD1|TRBJ2-6
TGTGCCTTTGAAGGGGGACAGAACTCTGGGGCCAACGTCCTGACTTTC
CAFEGGQNSGANVLTF
>TRBV2|.|TRBJ2-2
TGTGCCAGCAGTCAGCCGGGACACCCGAACACCGGGGAGCTGTTTTTT
CASSQPGHPNTGELFF
>TRBV5-6|TRBD2|TRBJ2-2
TGTGCCAGCAGCCCGGGACTAGGATTACTCACCGGGGAGCTGTTTTTT
CASSPGLGLLTGELFF
>TRBV28|TRBD1|TRBJ1-1
TGTGCCAGCAGTTTATACGGGACAGGGCGGGCCACTGAAGCTTTCTTT
CASSLYGTGRATEAFF
>TRBV11-2|.|TRBJ2-1
TGTGCCAGCAGTACCAATGTAGCTTACAATGAGCAGTTCTTC
CASSTNVAYNEQFF
>TRBV13|.|TRBJ2-1
TGTGCCAGCAGCTTACGGGGAGGTGTCCACAATGAGCAGTTCTTC
CASSLRGGVHNEQFF